One and the same sample provided the 19 T cell receptor beta chains below, sequenced in a study of neoadjuvant nivolumab and ipilimumab in lung cancer. The data were produced by immunoSEQ multiplex PCR, yet TCRdb's version contains in-frame clones alone and is incomplete. The sample gives about 8,800 clones, about 80% of which show up once; roughly 3.1% is in the top ten. This specimen was tumor tissue, taken after neoadjuvant nivolumab, alone or with ipilimumab, at or shortly before surgery. The source of these receptors is an adult with non-small cell lung cancer.

The CDR3 sequence: CAAKKENTEAFF. In DNA, the CDR3 is TGTGCGGCCAAGAAAGAGAACACTGAAGCTTTCTTT. The V gene is TRBV30, the J gene TRBJ1-1; D remains ambiguous. This CDR3 contains 12 residues. CDR1 and CDR2 (germline): GTSNPN, SVGIG (reference sequence).

The V gene is TRBV28, the J gene TRBJ2-1; TRBD2 matches 7 bases. This CDR3 region has 16 residues. The germline CDR1 and CDR2 sequences are MDHEN and SYDVKM. J gave up 1 base and V 6 bases, and 9 bases lay outside the gene matches. CDR3 in DNA: TGTGCCAGCAGCATACTAGCGTTTGGATCCTACAATGAGCAGTTCTTC. This encodes CASSILAFGSYNEQFF. The full variable domain, completed using reference TRBV28 and TRBJ2-1, is DVKVTQSSRYLVKRTGEKVFLECVQDMDHENMFWYRQDPGLGLRLIYFSYDVKMKEKGDIPEGYSVSREKKERFSLILESASTNQTSMYLCASSILAFGSYNEQFFGPGTRLTVL.

The rearrangement joins TRBV19 to TRBJ1-5, with D uncertain. Germline V gene lookup returns CDR1 LNHDA and CDR2 SQIVND (reference sequence). The CDR3 runs 15 residues. Trimming removed 3 bases at V and 2 bases at J, with 11 bases between. DNA of the CDR3: TGTGCCAGTAGTATCCCTGGAGGCGGCAATCAGCCCCAGCATTTT. This encodes CASSIPGGGNQPQHF.

J is TRBJ2-4 and V is TRBV5-4; either TRBD1 or TRBD2 may supply D (6 bases each). The CDR3 sequence is 14 residues long. CDR1 is SGHNT, CDR2 YYREEE, per germline (reference sequence). Deletions cut 1 base from V and 6 bases from J, with 11 bases between. In DNA form, the CDR3 reads TGTGCCAGCAGCTTGTATGGAGGGGGAAACATTCAGTACTTC. It is translated as CASSLYGGGNIQYF. Variable domain in full (rest from reference TRBV5-4 and TRBJ2-4): ETGVTQSPTHLIKTRGQQVTLRCSSQSGHNTVSWYQQALGQGPQFIFQYYREEENGRGNFPPRFSGLQFPNYSSELNVNALELDDSALYLCASSLYGGGNIQYFGAGTRLSVL.

The rearrangement links TRBV25-1 to TRBJ1-1; D unresolved. Germline CDR1 is MGHDK and CDR2 is SYGVNS. CDR3 length: 13 residues. V was trimmed by 2 bases and J by 6 bases, leaving 10 bases between them. The CDR3 nucleotides are TGTGCCAGCAGTGAAAGCGGGTTCTCTGAAGCTTTCTTT. This codes for CASSESGFSEAFF.

This clone was counted once. The chain carries TRBV25-1 and TRBJ2-3, with 7 bases that match TRBD1. From germline, CDR1 is MGHDK and CDR2 SYGVNS. The junction had 14 bases not matched to a gene; V was cut back by 3 bases and J by 11 bases. The CDR3 is made up of 15 amino acids. The CDR3 coding sequence is TGTGCCAGCAGTGAGGCAGGGGGAAGCGACAAAGAGCAGTATTTT. Protein: CASSEAGGSDKEQYF.

The genes are TRBV5-1 and TRBJ1-4; D remains ambiguous. V shed 3 bases and J shed 4 bases, with 10 bases lying between them. The germline V gene encodes CDR1 SGHRS and CDR2 YFSETQ. The CDR3 is 14 residues long. CDR3 residues: CASSSDGFNEKLFF. CDR3 coding DNA: TGCGCCAGCAGCTCGGACGGATTTAATGAAAAACTGTTTTTT. The complete variable domain, with remaining parts taken from reference TRBV5-1 and TRBJ1-4, reads KAGVTQTPRYLIKTRGQQVTLSCSPISGHRSVSWYQQTPGQGLQFLFEYFSETQRNKGNFPGRFSGRQFSNSRSEMNVSTLELGDSALYLCASSSDGFNEKLFFGSGTQLSVL.

The chain links TRBV6-5 to TRBJ1-3; maybe TRBD1 (5 bases). The CDR3 sequence is 15 residues long. Trimming left V 6 bases short and J 0 bases short, with 12 bases between. The V gene's germline CDR1 is MNHEY and CDR2 SVGAGI. The CDR3 bases are TGTGCCAGCAGCCGGGAGACAGTCTCTGGAAACACCATATATTTT. It is translated as CASSRETVSGNTIYF.

The chain carries TRBV4-3 and TRBJ2-5, with a weak D call TRBD2 (6 bases). Trimming stripped 4 bases from V and 4 bases from J, with 13 bases between. CDR1 is LGHNA and CDR2 is YSLEER in the germline V gene. The CDR3 covers 14 residues. The CDR3 spells CASSPRMGGETQYF. The CDR3 nucleotides are TGCGCCAGCAGCCCCCGGATGGGAGGAGAGACCCAGTACTTC.

The chain carries TRBV28 and TRBJ2-7, with 8 bases identical to TRBD1. The ends lost 6 bases at V and 2 bases at J; junction bases unmatched: 3. The germline gives CDR1 MDHEN, CDR2 SYDVKM. CDR3 length: 13 residues. The CDR3 DNA is TGTGCCAGCAGAAGGGACAGGCCCTACGAGCAGTACTTC. Protein: CASRRDRPYEQYF.

V gene TRBV6-6 combines with J gene TRBJ2-2; 10 bases map to TRBD1. The germline gives CDR1 MNHNY, CDR2 SVGAGI (reference sequence). This CDR3 has 16 residues. The junction had 8 bases not matched to a gene; V was cut back by 5 bases and J by 5 bases. The CDR3 DNA sequence: TGTGCCAGCAGTCCTCCGGGACAGGGGAGGACCGGGGAGCTGTTTTTT. Protein: CASSPPGQGRTGELFF.

Only a few counts were recorded for this clone. J is TRBJ2-7 and V is TRBV6-6; a possible D gene is TRBD2 (6 bases). The CDR3 extends over 16 amino acids. V lost 2 bases, J lost 2 bases, and 16 bases lay in between. The V gene's germline CDR1 is MNHNY and CDR2 SVGAGI (reference sequence). The CDR3 DNA is TGTGCCAGCAGTTACCAGCAGGGACTTCCCACCTACGAGCAGTACTTC. Amino acid sequence: CASSYQQGLPTYEQYF.

The chain carries TRBV27 and TRBJ2-4; TRBD1 matches 9 bases. Trimming took 1 base from V and 5 from J; bases not matched to a gene: 6. Germline V gene data show CDR1 as MNHEY and CDR2 as SMNVEV (reference sequence). The CDR3 length is 16 residues. CDR3 sequence (DNA): TGTGCCAGCAGTTTATACCCACAGGGGGCAGAAAACATTCAGTACTTC. Protein: CASSLYPQGAENIQYF.

The chain has TRBV6-5 and TRBJ2-3; D possibly corresponds to TRBD2 (5 bases). Germline lookup yields CDR1 MNHEY and CDR2 SVGAGI. V lost 2 bases and J lost 0, with 9 bases in between. The CDR3 loop spans 15 amino acids. CDR3 coding DNA: TGTGCCAGCAGTTACAGAGGCGGGAGCACAGATACGCAGTATTTT. This sequence encodes CASSYRGGSTDTQYF.

This clone was counted a single time. The rearrangement uses TRBV20-1 and TRBJ1-1; D call uncertain. V was shortened by 6 bases and J by 6 bases, with 8 bases between the two germline ends. In germline, CDR1 is DFQATT, CDR2 SNEGSKA (reference sequence). The CDR3 has 10 amino acids. In nucleotides, the CDR3 is TGCAGTGCCTCAAGGGCTGAAGCTTTCTTT. Translation: CSASRAEAFF.

V gene TRBV4-3 combines with J gene TRBJ2-7, with TRBD1 identical over 11 bases. V lost 0 bases, J lost 3 bases, and 1 base stayed unmatched. The CDR3 is made up of 15 amino acids. CDR1 and CDR2 (germline): LGHNA, YSLEER. The CDR3 coding sequence is TGCGCCAGCAGCCAAGAGGGACAGGGGGACTACGAGCAGTACTTC. It translates to CASSQEGQGDYEQYF.

J is TRBJ1-5 and V is TRBV4-1; D is unclear. Germline values: CDR1 MGHRA, CDR2 YSYEKL. V was shortened by 0 bases and J by 0 bases, with 12 bases between the two germline ends. This CDR3 contains 17 residues. The CDR3: CASSQDLVRTSNQPQHF. CDR3 in DNA: TGCGCCAGCAGCCAAGATCTGGTGAGGACTAGCAATCAGCCCCAGCATTTT.

The rearrangement uses TRBV6-5 and TRBJ2-7; D is perhaps TRBD2 (5 bases). Trimming pared 0 bases from V and 2 bases from J, leaving 11 bases between. Per the germline V gene, CDR1 is MNHEY and CDR2 is SVGAGI. The CDR3 sequence is 15 residues long. The CDR3 sequence: CASSYSALGAYEQYF. In DNA form, the CDR3 reads TGTGCCAGCAGTTACTCGGCTCTCGGGGCCTACGAGCAGTACTTC.

The chain couples TRBV7-8 to TRBJ2-7; D perhaps matches TRBD2 (5 bases). With 5 bases removed from V and 0 bases from J, the gap between germline ends came to 14 bases. This CDR3 is built from 15 residues. Germline CDR1 reads SGHVS; CDR2 reads FQNEAQ. CDR3 sequence (DNA): TGTGCCAGCAGCCAAGTCGGGGTAAGCTCCTACGAGCAGTACTTC. Residues: CASSQVGVSSYEQYF.